The entry below gives a single T cell receptor (beta chain) sequence along with its context. Its specific antigen is unknown. Base qualities are missing; no much larger clone stands one base away. Trimming removed 4 bases from V and 4 bases from J, leaving 13 bases between the germline ends. Taken from cysteine to phenylalanine, the CDR3 has 14 residues. The only DNA kept is the CDR3, 42 bases in frame from the first base. CDR1 and CDR2 (ENHRY, SYGVKD) derive from the germline V gene. The sample belongs to a study of blood T cell repertoires in COVID-19 (dated by TCRdb to between 2020 and 2021). With regard to the full study: Samples covering the acute and convalescent phases of COVID-19 were provided by collaborators in the United States, Italy and Spain. The prospective study material was composed of cDNA or gDNA derived from T cells, B-cell-depleted T cells, or PBMCs. Subjects who had been exposed to COVID-19, were actively infected with it, or had recovered from it provided the deeply sampled blood TCRbeta repertoires that made up the dataset. The repertoires were released in a freely available public database meant as a resource for research on the immune response to SARS-CoV-2. Samples were obtained from the ongoing ImmuneRACE study (first 160 participants) and from about 1,300 subjects provided by 6 global collaborators. Nearly every sample came with metadata listing a de-identified subject ID, COVID-19 status, age in years and sex. Where available, HLA class I and class II types were taken from metadata supplied by the sample provider and were not determined by assay-based typing. Summary of the overall study and its limitations: How much clinical and demographic metadata was included differed by source and by participant, and the metadata was provided uncurated.

Participants in the prospective study were enrolled through a virtual design, were aged 18 to 89 years, and lived in 24 United States geographic areas. Cohort assignment in the prospective study relied on participant-reported clinical history from a screening survey and a study questionnaire. In the prospective study, mobile phlebotomists collected whole blood, serum and a nasopharyngeal or oropharyngeal swab from each participant. Additional blood draws and questionnaires over an approximately 2-month period could optionally be provided by prospective study participants. Before DNA extraction, blood samples from the prospective study were shipped at room temperature or frozen. TCRbeta CDR3 regions were amplified from genomic DNA using the immunoSEQ Assay, a bias-controlled multiplex PCR. For the original study's pipeline: The number of nucleated cells in each sample was estimated by amplification of reference gene primers within the assay. To quantify the absolute abundance of each unique TCRbeta CDR3 rearrangement, sequence reads were collapsed and filtered. For each sample, productive Simpson clonality was calculated as the square root of Simpson's diversity index over productive rearrangements. TCRdb retrieved this table from immuneACCESS and kept in-frame rearrangements only. Not all clones are present; in checked studies, unresolved V genes account for under half, and no reason is known for the remainder. Clonal size and the V and J genes are those of that table, whereas D and trimming came from the DNA. For this sample there are about 210,000 clones; 80% to 85% appear just once. The ten biggest clones cover around 8.9% of the sample.

The chain is encoded by TRBV10-3 joined to TRBJ2-5; no confident D gene assignment can be made. The clonotype comes from a woman between 45 and 65 years old with acute COVID-19. What was sequenced was PBMCs or T cells enriched from blood (not recorded which). The CDR3 protein: CAISVAQLSETQYF. DNA sequence: TGTGCCATCAGTGTAGCCCAGCTTTCAGAGACCCAGTACTTC.